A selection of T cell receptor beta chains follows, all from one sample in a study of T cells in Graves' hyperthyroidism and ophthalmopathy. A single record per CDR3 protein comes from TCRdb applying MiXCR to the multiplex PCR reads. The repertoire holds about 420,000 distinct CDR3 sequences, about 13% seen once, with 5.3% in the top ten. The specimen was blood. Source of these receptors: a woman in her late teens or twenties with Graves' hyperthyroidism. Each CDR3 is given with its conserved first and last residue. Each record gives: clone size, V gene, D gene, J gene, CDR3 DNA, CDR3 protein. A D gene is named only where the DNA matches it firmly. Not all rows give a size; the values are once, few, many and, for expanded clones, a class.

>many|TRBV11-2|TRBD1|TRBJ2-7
TGTGCCAGCAGCTTATACGGGACAGGGGCCTACGAGCAGTACTTC
CASSLYGTGAYEQYF
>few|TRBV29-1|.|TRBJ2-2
TGCAGCGGAGCACAGGGACTTACTCCCGGGGAGCTGTTTTTT
CSGAQGLTPGELFF
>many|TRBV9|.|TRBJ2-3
TGTGCCAGCAGCGTAGATCCTCGGGCAGGCATTAGGTCAGATACGCAGTATTTT
CASSVDPRAGIRSDTQYF
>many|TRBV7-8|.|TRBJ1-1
TGTGCCAGCAGCTTAGACTGGGACCCCTTGAGGGGGGGCACTGAAGCTTTCTTT
CASSLDWDPLRGGTEAFF
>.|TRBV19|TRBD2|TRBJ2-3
TGTGCCAGTACGAGCGGGAGTGAAAATACGCAGTATTTT
CASTSGSENTQYF
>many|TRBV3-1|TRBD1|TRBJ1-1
TGTGCCAGCAGCGCAGGGGGCCCTGAAGCTTTCTTT
CASSAGGPEAFF
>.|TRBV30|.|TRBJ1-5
TGTGCCTGGAGTGTCAGATCCCAGCCCCAGCATTTT
CAWSVRSQPQHF
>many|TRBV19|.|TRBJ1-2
TGTGCCAGTAGTATCGGAGGGACGACTAACTATGGCTACACCTTC
CASSIGGTTNYGYTF
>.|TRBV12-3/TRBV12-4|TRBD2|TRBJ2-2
TGTGCCAGCAGTTTAGCGACTAGCGGAGCGAACACCGGGGAGCTGTTTTTT
CASSLATSGANTGELFF
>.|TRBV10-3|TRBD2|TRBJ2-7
TGTGCCATCAGTAGGACTAGCCGCGAGCAGTACTTC
CAISRTSREQYF
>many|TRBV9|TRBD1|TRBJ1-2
TGTGCCAGCAGCGTAGATAACAGGGGAACGAGCTATGGCTACACCTTC
CASSVDNRGTSYGYTF
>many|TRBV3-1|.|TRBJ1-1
TGTGCCAGCAGCCAAACGAGGAACACTGAAGCTTTCTTT
CASSQTRNTEAFF
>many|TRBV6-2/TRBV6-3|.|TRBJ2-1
TGTGCCAGCAGTTACGGTCAGCACGGCTACAATGAGCAGTTCTTC
CASSYGQHGYNEQFF
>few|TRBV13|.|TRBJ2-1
TGTGCCAGCAGCTCGAGACTAGGGGACTCCTACAATGAGCAGTTCTTC
CASSSRLGDSYNEQFF
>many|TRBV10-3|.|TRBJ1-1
TGTGCCATCAGGACACAGGGTCCCACTGAAGCTTTCTTT
CAIRTQGPTEAFF
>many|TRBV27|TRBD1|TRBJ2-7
TGTGCCAGCAGTACACGAGGGACAGGTCCCTACGAGCAGTACTTC
CASSTRGTGPYEQYF
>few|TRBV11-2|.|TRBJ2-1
TGTGCCAGCGCGCCGCGTTACAATGAGCAGCTCTTC
CASAPRYNEQLF
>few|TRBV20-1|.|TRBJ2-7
TGCAGTGCTAGAGATAGCAAGCATCCTACTTACGAGCAGTACTTC
CSARDSKHPTYEQYF
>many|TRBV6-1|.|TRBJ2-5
TGTGCCAGCAGTCATAGCGGCGGGGCGGCCGAAAAGACCCAGTACTTC
CASSHSGGAAEKTQYF
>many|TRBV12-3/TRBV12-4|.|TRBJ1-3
TGTGCCAGCAGTTTTTTCAGGGGCACGCGAAACACCATATATTTT
CASSFFRGTRNTIYF
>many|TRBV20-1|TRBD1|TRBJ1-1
TGCAGTGCCGCGAACAAGAGGACAGGCCGATACACTGAAGCTTTCTTT
CSAANKRTGRYTEAFF
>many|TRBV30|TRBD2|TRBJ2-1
TGTGCCTGGAGTGGAGCGGGGAACAATGAGCAGTTCTTC
CAWSGAGNNEQFF
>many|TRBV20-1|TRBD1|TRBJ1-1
TGCAGTGCTAGAGGACAGGGGGGGGACACTGAAGCTTTCTTT
CSARGQGGDTEAFF
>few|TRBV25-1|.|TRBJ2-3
TGTGCCAGCAGTGATCCTTCGGATACGCAGTATTTT
CASSDPSDTQYF